Presented here are 3 T cell receptor beta chains from one specimen sequenced in a study of control samples from healthy donors and cancer patients. Sequencing was performed with immunoSEQ multiplex PCR; in TCRdb, only in-frame clones are kept and a portion is missing. The sample has 85,000 to 120,000 clones; 92% are singletons. The sequencing sample was made of blood. The source of these receptors is a woman aged 18-29 years in good health.

The gene calls are TRBV28 and TRBJ1-3, with D tentatively TRBD1 (6 bases). V dropped 5 bases and J dropped 3 bases, with 17 bases sitting between them. CDR1 is MDHEN and CDR2 is SYDVKM in the germline V gene. CDR3 size: 16 residues. The CDR3 nucleotides are TGTGCCAGCAGTCGGACAGCCCAGGTTCTTGGAAACACCATATATTTT. Translating gives CASSRTAQVLGNTIYF.

The chain employs TRBV19 and TRBJ1-2; TRBD1 matches at 9 bases. V lost 5 bases and J lost 4; bases outside the gene matches: 2. CDR1 is LNHDA and CDR2 is SQIVND in the germline V gene (reference sequence). This CDR3 is built from 13 residues. The CDR3 DNA sequence: TGTGCCAGTAGTCCACAGGGGGCCTATGGCTACACCTTC. The encoded protein is CASSPQGAYGYTF.

This clone is a singleton in its sample. At one end, the junction sequence differs from germline, possibly due to a read error. The gene calls are TRBV20-1 and TRBJ1-2, with D perhaps matching TRBD1 (6 bases). The length of the CDR3 is 11 residues. The germline gives CDR1 DFQATT, CDR2 SNEGSKA (reference sequence). CDR3 DNA sequence: TGCAGTGCTAGGCGGGACACAACCCCTTACTTC. Residues: CSARRDTTPYF.